This T cell receptor (beta chain) was captured by sequencing in a study of PD-1 blockade in mismatch repair-deficient tumors. Overall study: Patients had more than ten mismatch repair-deficient cancer types, all previously treated and progressing. Study results and limitations: Tumor-resident clones, often absent from pretreatment blood, expanded after pembrolizumab and then contracted.

A word on this clone: Its cognate antigen is unknown.

Data came from immunoSEQ multiplex PCR; TCRdb stores just in-frame clones and leaves some out. The sample lists 120,000 or so clones; roughly 86% were seen once. Trimming pared 10 bases from V and 1 base from J, leaving 10 bases between. Germline CDR1 SNHLY, CDR2 FYNNEI. This CDR3 comprises 12 residues. Every patient had mismatch repair deficiency by PCR or immunohistochemistry. The TCR-sequenced patients were a few responders to pembrolizumab. This TCR came from an adult with mismatch repair-deficient cancer. V gene TRBV2 combines with J gene TRBJ2-5; the D is unclear. The sample was peripheral blood, taken 44 weeks after starting pembrolizumab. The CDR3 DNA reads TGTGCCAACAAAAGGGCCCAAGAGACCCAGTACTTC. Its translation: CANKRAQETQYF.